These 5 T cell receptor beta chains were all obtained from the same sample, sequenced in a study of blood T cell repertoires in COVID-19. Repertoires were generated with immunoSEQ multiplex PCR, while TCRdb's copy carries only in-frame clones and drops some. The sample contains roughly 410,000 clones, over 75% of which appear only once. The sequencing sample was made of peripheral blood. The receptors derive from a woman between 40 and 55 years old with COVID-19, enrolled during active disease.

The CDR3 loop reads CASSPSKSGKGTDTQYF. The CDR3, as DNA: TGCGCCAGCAGCCCCTCGAAAAGCGGGAAGGGCACAGATACGCAGTATTTT. The chain couples TRBV5-1 to TRBJ2-3, with 7 positions matching TRBD2. CDR1 and CDR2 from the germline V gene are SGHRS and YFSETQ. There are 17 residues in the CDR3. The junction had 12 bases not matched to a gene; V was cut back by 4 bases and J by 1 base.

The rearrangement uses TRBV27 and TRBJ1-4, with a weak D call TRBD1 (5 bases). Germline loops: CDR1 MNHEY, CDR2 SMNVEV (reference sequence). Trimming left V 7 bases short and J 3 bases short, with 12 bases between. The CDR3 has 14 residues. The CDR3 bases are TGTGCCAGCACCCGTCCAGGGTCTAATGAAAAACTGTTTTTT. It encodes CASTRPGSNEKLFF.

The chain uses TRBV9 and TRBJ1-1, with unresolved D. V lost 0 bases and J 2 bases, leaving 8 bases between the germline ends. Looked up from germline, CDR1 is SGDLS and CDR2 is YYNGEE. The CDR3 sequence is 14 residues long. CDR3 sequence: CASSVGAGNTEAFF. The CDR3 bases are TGTGCCAGCAGCGTAGGCGCAGGTAACACTGAAGCTTTCTTT. The variable domain in full, with the rest retrieved from reference TRBV9 and TRBJ1-1, is DSGVTQTPKHLITATGQRVTLRCSPRSGDLSVYWYQQSLDQGLQFLIQYYNGEERAKGNILERFSAQQFPDLHSELNLSSLELGDSALYFCASSVGAGNTEAFFGQGTRLTVV.

As for this clone: Different DNA sequences within this sample yield the same CDR3. CDR3 in DNA: TGCGCCAGCAGCTTGGCCCAGGGTAATTCACCCCTCCACTTT. Encoded protein: CASSLAQGNSPLHF. V usage is TRBV5-1 and J usage is TRBJ1-6, with D tentatively TRBD1 (5 bases). The CDR3 consists of 14 residues. Germline V lookup: CDR1 SGHRS, CDR2 YFSETQ. V shed 0 bases and J shed 6 bases, with 7 bases lying between them.

The gene calls are TRBV5-1 and TRBJ2-1, with D possibly matching TRBD2 (6 bases). V lost 7 bases to trimming and J lost 5 bases, with 13 bases between them. This CDR3 contains 13 residues. Germline CDR1 SGHRS, CDR2 YFSETQ. The CDR3 bases are TGCGCCAGCGGGGGACTGCCCAACAATGAGCAGTTCTTC. As protein: CASGGLPNNEQFF.